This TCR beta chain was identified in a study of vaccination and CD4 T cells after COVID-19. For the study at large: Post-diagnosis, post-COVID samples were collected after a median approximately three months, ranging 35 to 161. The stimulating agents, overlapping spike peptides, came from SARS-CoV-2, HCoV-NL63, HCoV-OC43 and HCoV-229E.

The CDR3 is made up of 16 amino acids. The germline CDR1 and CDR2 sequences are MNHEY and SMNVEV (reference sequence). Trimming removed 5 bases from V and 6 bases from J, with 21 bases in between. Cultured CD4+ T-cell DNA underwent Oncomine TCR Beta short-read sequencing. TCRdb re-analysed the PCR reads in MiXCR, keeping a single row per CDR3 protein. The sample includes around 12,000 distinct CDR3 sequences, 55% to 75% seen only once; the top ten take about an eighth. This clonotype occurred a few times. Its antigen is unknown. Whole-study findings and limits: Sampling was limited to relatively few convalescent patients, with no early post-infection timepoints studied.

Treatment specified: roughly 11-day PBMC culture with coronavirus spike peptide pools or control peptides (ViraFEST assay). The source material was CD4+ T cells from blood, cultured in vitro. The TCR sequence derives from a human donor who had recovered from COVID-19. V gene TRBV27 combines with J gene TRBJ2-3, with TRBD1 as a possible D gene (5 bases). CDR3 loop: CASSPRHRLGSDTQYF. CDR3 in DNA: TGTGCCAGCAGTCCGCGACACAGGCTGGGGTCCGATACGCAGTATTTT.